This section outlines one T cell receptor beta chain sequence together with its context. The antigen remains undetermined. Template material for TCR beta VDJ and CDR3 profiling consisted of genomic DNA. TCRdb independently ran MiXCR on the reads; one entry per CDR3 protein. Of 150,000 to 200,000 distinct CDR3 sequences in the sample, 45% to 55% are singletons; the top ten hold over 0.95%. This sample is drawn from a study of CD8+CD57+ T cells in acquired aplastic anemia. Study information: Recorded DNA amounts for sorted CD4+ and CD8+ cells had an average of 3.2 ug.

All sequencing subjects had displayed CD8+CD57+ cell expansion on flow cytometry. Among the patients, all had severe acquired aplastic anemia. Blood sampling was performed on the patients, and none of them had received therapy by then. General study points: No significant difference in CD8+ Simpson's diversity was found between patients and controls.

After removal of 5 bases from V and 5 bases from J, the junction contained 7 bases not matched to a gene. The germline gives CDR1 SGHVT, CDR2 SQSDAQ. CDR3 length: 16 residues. The receptor was isolated from a human donor with aplastic anemia. Sequencing was done on a sample of sorted CD4+, CD8+, or CD8+CD57+ T cells (not recorded which) from PBMCs. The chain employs TRBV7-4 and TRBJ2-3, with 13 bases identical to TRBD2. Here the CDR3 DNA reads TGTGCCAGCAGCCCCACTAGCGGGGGGGCCGTAGATACGCAGTATTTT. Its translation: CASSPTSGGAVDTQYF.